One sample yielded the 5 T cell receptor beta chains listed below, sequenced in a study of T cell repertoires in cytomegalovirus infection. Each CDR3 protein is one row after TCRdb ran MiXCR on the reads. This table has 150,000 to 200,000 distinct CDR3 sequences, roughly 17% appearing once. Sequences were obtained from CD8+ T cells from PBMCs. The origin of the receptors is a human donor in good health (CMV status not recorded). Some clones in this sample may be carry-over from other donors' samples.

This sequence joins TRBV6-2 or TRBV6-3 and TRBJ2-7; D remains unclear. The CDR3 extends over 11 amino acids. Germline CDR1 reads MNHEY; CDR2 reads SVGEGT. V was trimmed by 6 bases and J by 3 bases, leaving 6 bases between them. In DNA, the CDR3 is TGTGCCAGCAGGGATTACTACGAGCAGTACTTC. It codes for CASRDYYEQYF.

By its share, this clonotype is medium-sized. V is TRBV4-2 and J is TRBJ1-1; a possible D gene is TRBD1 (5 bases). This CDR3 is 15 amino acids long. CDR1 LGHNA and CDR2 YNFKEQ come from the germline V gene. The ends were cut back, 3 bases at V and 1 base at J, with 12 bases in the middle. CDR3 nucleotide sequence: TGTGCCAGCAGCCATGCGGGGCTGGCGAACACTGAAGCTTTCTTT. Residues: CASSHAGLANTEAFF.

The chain employs TRBV27 and TRBJ2-7; 8 bases fit TRBD1. The CDR3 totals 14 residues. V dropped 6 bases and J dropped 5; count of bases not matched to a gene: 9. The germline V gene encodes CDR1 MNHEY and CDR2 SMNVEV (reference sequence). This CDR3 reads CASRPTDRAHEQYF. The CDR3 DNA follows: TGTGCCAGCAGACCCACGGACAGGGCCCACGAGCAGTACTTC.

This clonotype was counted a few times. The chain combines TRBV28 with TRBJ1-5; D not certain. This CDR3 is built from 14 residues. The germline V and J ends were trimmed by 8 bases and 1 base, with 12 bases remaining between them. Germline values: CDR1 MDHEN, CDR2 SYDVKM. CDR3 in DNA: TGTGCCAGCGGGCGAAGGGAAAGCAATCAGCCCCAGCATTTT. This gives the protein CASGRRESNQPQHF.

This chain uses TRBV7-6 with TRBJ2-2, with D possibly TRBD2 on 5 matching bases. The V end was cut by 5 bases, the J end by 1 base, with 14 bases between. In germline, CDR1 is SGHVS, CDR2 FNYEAQ. This CDR3 is built from 16 residues. The CDR3 here is CASSPERDLNTGELFF. CDR3 nucleotides: TGTGCCAGCAGCCCCGAACGGGATTTGAACACCGGGGAGCTGTTTTTT.